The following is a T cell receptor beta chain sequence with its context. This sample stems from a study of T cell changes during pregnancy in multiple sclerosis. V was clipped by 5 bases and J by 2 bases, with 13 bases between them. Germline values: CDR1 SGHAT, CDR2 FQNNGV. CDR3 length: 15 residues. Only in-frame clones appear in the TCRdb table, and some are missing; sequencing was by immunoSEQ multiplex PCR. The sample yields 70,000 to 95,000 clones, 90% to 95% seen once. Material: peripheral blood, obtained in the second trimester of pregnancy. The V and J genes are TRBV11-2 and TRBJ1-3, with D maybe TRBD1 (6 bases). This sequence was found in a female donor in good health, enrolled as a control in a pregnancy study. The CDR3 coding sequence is TGTGCCAGCAGCCTACAGGGCGTTGCTGGAAACACCATATATTTT. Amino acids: CASSLQGVAGNTIYF.